Listed below are T cell receptor beta chains from one sample, sequenced in a study of T cell repertoires in cytomegalovirus infection. From the reads, TCRdb called clonotypes with MiXCR, one entry per CDR3 protein. The table records approximately 500,000 distinct CDR3 sequences, approximately 15% of them present only once. Sequenced sample: CD8+ T cells from PBMCs. The receptors were sampled from a human donor in good health (CMV status not recorded). Some clones in this sample may be carry-over from other donors' samples. Each CDR3 is given with its conserved first and last residue. The D gene is left open where the match is weak. Clone size is given for some rows only: seen once, a few or many times, or a class if the clone is expanded.

j_call,d_call,clone_size,v_call,cdr3_aa,cdr3_nt
TRBJ1-5,TRBD1,many,TRBV27,CASSSGMDRGGSQHF,TGTGCCAGCAGCTCCGGCATGGACAGGGGTGGTTCCCAGCATTTT
TRBJ2-1,TRBD2,.,TRBV6-5,CASSYDWTSGMSSYNEQFF,TGTGCCAGCAGTTACGATTGGACTAGCGGGATGAGCTCCTACAATGAGCAGTTCTTC
TRBJ1-3,.,.,TRBV28,CASSLNVPGIGNTIYF,TGTGCCAGCAGTTTAAATGTCCCAGGGATCGGAAACACCATATATTTT
TRBJ2-7,TRBD1,.,TRBV24-1,CAVNTGTGKYEQYF,TGTGCCGTCAATACCGGGACAGGAAAGTACGAGCAGTACTTC
TRBJ2-2,TRBD2,many,TRBV27,CASSSSAGLAGELFF,TGTGCCAGCAGTTCCTCCGCCGGACTAGCCGGGGAGCTGTTTTTT
TRBJ2-7,.,few,TRBV5-6,CASSLAIQGIYEQYF,TGTGCCAGCAGCTTGGCTATCCAGGGGATCTACGAGCAGTACTTC
TRBJ1-5,.,.,TRBV7-3,CASIEEGQGMDQPQHF,TGTGCCAGCATCGAGGAGGGGCAGGGGATGGATCAGCCCCAGCATTTT
TRBJ2-5,TRBD2,many,TRBV7-6,CASSLGTSGSRETQYF,TGTGCCAGCAGCTTAGGTACTAGCGGGAGCCGAGAGACCCAGTACTTC
TRBJ1-3,.,many,TRBV10-3,CAISGVGENTIYF,TGTGCCATCAGTGGAGTTGGGGAAAACACCATATATTTT
TRBJ1-1,.,.,TRBV11-3,CASSLATGTEAFF,TGTGCCAGCAGCTTAGCCACGGGCACTGAAGCTTTCTTT
TRBJ1-6,.,few,TRBV29-1,CSSGRVDDNSPLHF,TGCAGCAGTGGCAGGGTAGACGATAATTCACCCCTCCACTTT
TRBJ2-7,TRBD1,.,TRBV20-1,CSADNIWLTGQVTYEQYF,TGCAGTGCTGACAACATTTGGCTTACCGGACAGGTCACCTACGAGCAGTACTTC
TRBJ1-5,.,many,TRBV4-1,CASSQDILEGPVGNQPQHF,TGCGCCAGCAGCCAAGATATTTTAGAGGGGCCGGTGGGCAATCAGCCCCAGCATTTT
TRBJ1-2,.,.,TRBV2,CATPGGSTNYGYTF,TGTGCCACCCCGGGAGGTTCGACTAACTATGGCTACACCTTC
TRBJ1-2,TRBD1,many,TRBV7-9,CASSSGTGSYGYTF,TGTGCCAGCAGCTCCGGGACAGGGTCGTATGGCTACACCTTC
TRBJ1-2,.,few,TRBV14,CASSQGFQRHYGYTF,TGTGCCAGCAGCCAAGGGTTTCAAAGGCACTATGGCTACACCTTC
TRBJ2-2,.,many,TRBV24-1,CATSQGGTGELFF,TGTGCCACCAGCCAGGGGGGAACCGGGGAGCTGTTTTTT
TRBJ2-7,.,few,TRBV27,CASNPIPSYEQYF,TGTGCCAGCAATCCTATACCCTCCTACGAGCAGTACTTC
TRBJ2-6,TRBD2,many,TRBV7-9,CASSPGLAGAGGANVLTF,TGTGCCAGCAGCCCCGGACTAGCGGGAGCGGGCGGGGCCAACGTCCTGACTTTC
TRBJ2-7,.,many,TRBV19,CASSIDRKSSPYEQYF,TGTGCCAGTAGTATTGACAGGAAAAGCTCGCCCTACGAGCAGTACTTC
TRBJ1-4,.,.,TRBV30,CAWSGANEKLFF,TGTGCCTGGAGTGGGGCTAATGAAAAACTGTTTTTT
TRBJ2-7,.,few,TRBV5-5,CASSLSTATSYVQYF,TGTGCCAGCAGCTTGAGTACGGCGACCTCCTACGTGCAGTACTTC
TRBJ1-4,.,few,TRBV4-2,CASSQDPGTNEKLFF,TGTGCCAGCAGCCAAGATCCGGGGACTAATGAAAAACTGTTTTTT
TRBJ2-1,.,.,TRBV10-1,CASSEIPQGGNEQFF,TGCGCCAGCAGTGAAATTCCACAGGGAGGGAATGAGCAGTTCTTC
TRBJ2-7,.,few,TRBV10-3,CAISSKGRDSYEQYF,TGTGCCATCAGTAGCAAGGGACGGGACTCCTACGAGCAGTACTTC
TRBJ1-1,TRBD1,many,TRBV7-8,CASSWTGTGVNTEAFF,TGTGCCAGCAGCTGGACCGGGACAGGGGTGAACACTGAAGCTTTCTTT
TRBJ1-2,.,.,TRBV7-9,CASSLLSTRDYGYTF,TGTGCCAGCAGCTTATTATCCACACGGGACTATGGCTACACCTTC
TRBJ2-1,.,.,TRBV2,CASSVRYNEQFF,TGTGCCAGCAGTGTCCGCTACAATGAGCAGTTCTTC
TRBJ1-1,.,few,TRBV6-5,CASRQFLGTEAFF,TGTGCCAGCCGACAGTTTTTGGGGACTGAAGCTTTCTTT
TRBJ1-1,.,.,TRBV19,CASSIGVQNTEAFF,TGTGCCAGTAGTATAGGGGTCCAGAACACTGAAGCTTTCTTT
TRBJ2-7,TRBD2,few,TRBV5-6,CASSPLAGFSSYEQYF,TGTGCCAGCAGCCCTTTAGCGGGTTTTAGCTCCTACGAGCAGTACTTC
TRBJ2-7,.,.,TRBV20-1,CSARGRTYSYEQYF,TGCAGTGCTAGAGGTAGGACGTACAGCTACGAGCAGTACTTC
TRBJ2-3,TRBD2,many,TRBV7-2,CASSLTVTSGNTDTQYF,TGTGCCAGCAGCTTAACAGTCACTAGCGGAAACACAGATACGCAGTATTTT
TRBJ1-1,TRBD1,.,TRBV19,CASSMWGVQGRMTEAFF,TGTGCCAGTAGTATGTGGGGGGTACAGGGGAGGATGACTGAAGCTTTCTTT
TRBJ2-3,.,.,TRBV7-4,CASSLKQGPLTDTQYF,TGTGCCAGCAGCTTAAAGCAGGGACCACTCACAGATACGCAGTATTTT
TRBJ1-5,.,.,TRBV28,CASSAGLSNQPQHF,TGTGCCAGCAGTGCCGGACTGAGCAATCAGCCCCAGCATTTT